In its sample, the clone carrying this T cell receptor (beta chain) was seen many times. Its antigen is as yet unknown. This sample was taken from a study of Graves' ophthalmopathy and Graves' hyperthyroidism. Regarding the study as a whole: Detection in blood was also observed for most expanded thyroid clonotypes above 0.001 frequency.

There are 15 residues in the CDR3. The V end lost 6 bases, the J end lost 4 bases, and 19 bases lay between the germline ends. From germline, CDR1 is MNHNS and CDR2 SASEGT. For repertoire sequencing, the TCR beta CDR3 regions were amplified from RNA transcripts. First-round RT-PCR used HTBI primers; second-round multiplex PCR followed. TCRdb re-derived calls from the multiplex PCR reads in MiXCR, one entry per CDR3 protein. The table has hundreds of thousands of distinct CDR3 sequences, around 21% seen once. The TCR comes from a woman under 30 with stable Graves' hyperthyroidism. V is TRBV6-1 and J is TRBJ2-7; weak D call: TRBD1 (6 bases). Specimen: peripheral blood. The CDR3 sequence: CASSDGQLTNYEQYF. In nucleotides, the CDR3 is TGTGCCAGCAGCGACGGACAGCTTACAAATTACGAGCAGTACTTC.